The following is a TCR beta chain sequence with its context. What it recognizes is unknown. This sample was taken from a study of cytomegalovirus exposure and HLA in healthy donors. Researchers ran the PCR with 60 Vbeta and 13 Jbeta primers. Profiled with immunoSEQ multiplex PCR; TCRdb holds only in-frame clones, not every one. The table lists approximately 130,000 clones, about two thirds of them singletons, with more than 2.5% in the top ten. V lost 4 bases and J lost 6; bases outside the gene matches: 8. The V gene's germline CDR1 is SGHRS and CDR2 YFSETQ. The CDR3 totals 14 residues. Study-wide points: Information on immune exposure was restricted to one variable (CMV serostatus).

The chain uses TRBV5-1 and TRBJ1-2; 8 bases align to TRBD1. Sequencing was carried out using PBMCs. This sequence was found in a woman aged 55 to 70 in good health and CMV-seropositive. DNA for the CDR3: TGCGCCAGCAGCGGGGGACAGGCGACGGATGGCTACACCTTC. It specifies CASSGGQATDGYTF.